This T cell receptor (beta chain) originates from a study of shared clonotypes between healthy human individuals. General study points: The authors sampled blood alone, and tissue repertoires likely differ.

Memory CD4+ cells were the fraction left after CD45RA+ naive selection. With regard to this clone: The antigen is undetermined.

Several immunoSEQ 96-well plates shared each subset's DNA, each plate a replicate. The DNA input per sorted-subset replicate PCR was about 180 ng, corresponding to around 28,000 T cell genomes. The data were produced by immunoSEQ multiplex PCR, yet TCRdb's version contains in-frame clones alone and is incomplete. Seen here are millions of clones, 95% observed once, and the top ten hold more than 0.1%. The TCR sequence derives from a young man in good health. The sample comprised naive CD4+ T cells sorted from blood. Subset noted: CD45RA+ positively selected.

The CDR3 spells CASSLYPFGQGVGYEQYF. As DNA, the CDR3 is TGTGCCAGCAGCTTATACCCTTTCGGACAGGGTGTTGGATACGAGCAGTACTTC. The chain carries TRBV7-2 and TRBJ2-7, with 8 bases that match TRBD1. Germline V gene data show CDR1 as SGHTA and CDR2 as FQGNSA. The CDR3 totals 18 residues. Trimming at V came to 2 bases and at J to 4 bases, leaving 16 bases not matched to a gene.